This T cell receptor beta chain appears in the sequencing data of a study of blood T cell repertoires in COVID-19. Background on the study: Sites across the United States, Italy and Spain contributed samples from acute and convalescent COVID-19. T cells, B-cell-depleted T cells, or PBMCs provided the cDNA or gDNA that served as material.

Original methodology: Reference gene primer amplification gave estimated nucleated cell counts. Libraries were prepared by immunoSEQ multiplex PCR; TCRdb keeps only in-frame clonotypes and omits some of them. Clone size and V and J calls were adopted from that table, with D and trimming inferred from the DNA. The table lists under 250,000 clones, roughly 87% of them singletons. This CDR3 region has 16 residues. Germline V CDR1 and CDR2: SGHTA, FQGNSA. The V gene end was trimmed by 1 base and the J gene end by 3 bases; junction bases not matched to a gene: 5. The count of this clone is one. The V and J genes are TRBV7-2 and TRBJ2-1; 8 bases map to TRBD2. The TCR sequence derives from a man aged 18 to 29 with active or convalescent COVID-19. Sequencing used peripheral blood. CDR3 amino acids: CASSLGASGFYNEQFF. The CDR3 DNA follows: TGTGCCAGCAGCTTAGGGGCTAGCGGGTTCTACAATGAGCAGTTCTTC. Full variable domain (rest looked up from reference TRBV7-2 and TRBJ2-1): GAGVSQSPSNKVTEKGKDVELRCDPISGHTALYWYRQSLGQGLEFLIYFQGNSAPDKSGLPSDRFSAERTGGSVSTLTIQRTQQEDSAVYLCASSLGASGFYNEQFFGPGTRLTVL.